This passage covers 16 T cell receptor beta chains from one sample sequenced in a study of response to subunit inactivated influenza vaccine. One entry per CDR3 protein, called by TCRdb with MiXCR from the RT-PCR reads. The sample lists about 650,000 distinct CDR3 sequences, less than 15% occurring once. The specimen comprised PBMCs from blood, sampled roughly 15 days before vaccination. The receptors were gathered from a man aged 45-65 years who received an inactivated influenza vaccine.

This clonotype was detected only a few times. The gene calls are TRBV20-1 and TRBJ2-7, with 10 positions matching TRBD1. The trim removed 6 bases at V and 6 bases at J, leaving 8 bases unmatched. CDR3 length equals 13 residues. Germline V gene sequence: CDR1 DFQATT, CDR2 SNEGSKA (reference sequence). CDR3 DNA: TGCAGTGCCAACCGGGACAGGGGAAGCGAGCAGTACTTC. It is translated as CSANRDRGSEQYF.

This clonotype was seen more than once but under ten times. The chain uses TRBV29-1 and TRBJ2-7, with 10 bases matching TRBD2. V shed 4 bases, J shed 10 bases, and the junction held 10 bases outside the gene matches. CDR3 length: 13 residues. From germline, CDR1 is SQVTM and CDR2 ANQGSEA. The CDR3: CSVGAHLAGVQYF. CDR3 nucleotide sequence: TGCAGCGTTGGAGCTCACCTAGCGGGAGTTCAGTACTTC.

The chain recombines TRBV10-2 with TRBJ2-3; the D is unclear. V lost 6 bases, J lost 2 bases, and 12 bases lay in between. CDR1 is WSHSY and CDR2 is SAAADI in the germline V gene. This CDR3 contains 14 residues. CDR3 protein: CASRGADPTDTQYF. The DNA for the CDR3 is TGCGCCAGCAGGGGTGCGGATCCCACAGATACGCAGTATTTT.

The genes are TRBV18 and TRBJ2-3; 7 nucleotides line up with TRBD2. The length of the CDR3 is 18 residues. V trimming: 2 bases; J trimming: 2 bases; junction bases outside the gene matches: 13. Germline CDR1 and CDR2: KGHSH and LQKENI. CDR3 nucleotides: TGTGCCAGCTCACCAAAGGCGTATGGGAGGGCCGTCACAGATACGCAGTATTTT. Translating it yields CASSPKAYGRAVTDTQYF.

The V call is TRBV6-1, the J call TRBJ1-5, with D uncertain. V lost 3 bases and J 3 bases, leaving 9 bases between the germline ends. There are 14 residues in the CDR3. Germline CDR1 is MNHNS and CDR2 is SASEGT. CDR3 sequence reads: CASSDREFNQPQHF. In nucleotides, the CDR3 is TGTGCCAGCAGTGACAGAGAATTCAATCAGCCCCAGCATTTT.

This clonotype was observed a handful of times. The CDR3 nucleotides read TGTGCCAGCAGTTTAGTACCGACTAACCGAAACTCCTACGAGCAGTACTTC. This codes for CASSLVPTNRNSYEQYF. The chain links TRBV28 to TRBJ2-7, with D possibly TRBD2 on 5 matching bases. Germline CDR1 is MDHEN and CDR2 is SYDVKM. The CDR3 has 17 amino acids. The germline V and J ends were trimmed by 2 bases and 0 bases, with 17 bases remaining between them.

In this sample, this clonotype turned up many times. The chain combines TRBV5-1 with TRBJ2-7; the match to TRBD2 covers 10 bases. The V gene's germline CDR1 is SGHRS and CDR2 YFSETQ. V lost 0 bases, J lost 6 bases, and 9 bases stayed unmatched. This CDR3 spans 16 amino acids. In nucleotides, the CDR3 is TGCGCCAGCAGCTTGGAACTAGCGGGACGAGCTGGCGAGCAGTACTTC. This encodes CASSLELAGRAGEQYF. Full variable domain (outside the CDR3, taken from reference TRBV5-1 and TRBJ2-7): KAGVTQTPRYLIKTRGQQVTLSCSPISGHRSVSWYQQTPGQGLQFLFEYFSETQRNKGNFPGRFSGRQFSNSRSEMNVSTLELGDSALYLCASSLELAGRAGEQYFGPGTRLTVT.

There are a few counts of this clonotype. Here the CDR3 reads CAIKALDTQYF. The CDR3 nucleotides are TGTGCCATCAAGGCTTTGGATACGCAGTATTTT. The V call is TRBV10-3, the J call TRBJ2-3; D not resolved. Germline values: CDR1 ENHRY, CDR2 SYGVKD. CDR3 length: 11 amino acids. Trimming cost V 7 bases and J 6 bases, with 8 bases left between them.

The chain employs TRBV5-5 and TRBJ2-1; a possible D gene is TRBD2 (6 bases). The ends were cut back, 2 bases at V and 0 bases at J, with 9 bases in the middle. The CDR3 sequence is 15 residues long. CDR1 and CDR2 from the germline V gene are SGHKS and YYEKEE (reference sequence). The CDR3 loop is CASSLLGLSYNEQFF. CDR3 sequence (DNA): TGTGCCAGCAGCTTACTGGGACTCTCCTACAATGAGCAGTTCTTC. The full variable domain, with the rest looked up from reference TRBV5-5 and TRBJ2-1, is DAGVTQSPTHLIKTRGQQVTLRCSPISGHKSVSWYQQVLGQGPQFIFQYYEKEERGRGNFPDRFSARQFPNYSSELNVNALLLGDSALYLCASSLLGLSYNEQFFGPGTRLTVL.

This clonotype was detected only a few times. The rearrangement links TRBV10-3 to TRBJ2-4; D remains unclear. Germline V CDR1 and CDR2: ENHRY, SYGVKD. The V end was cut by 4 bases, the J end by 1 base, with 8 bases between. This CDR3 region has 14 residues. CDR3 DNA: TGTGCCATCAGTGCAGAACGGGCCAAAAACATTCAGTACTTC. This codes for CAISAERAKNIQYF.

This clonotype was detected only a few times. The chain combines TRBV12-3 or TRBV12-4 with TRBJ2-2; D is possibly TRBD2 (6 bases). V shed 5 bases and J shed 1 base, with 11 bases lying between them. The CDR3 runs 15 residues. The CDR3: CASSRRLGNTGELFF. Written as DNA, the CDR3 is TGTGCCAGCAGTCGCCGACTAGGGAACACCGGGGAGCTGTTTTTT.

J is TRBJ1-2 and V is TRBV20-1; tentative D call: TRBD1 (5 bases). Germline CDR1 reads DFQATT; CDR2 reads SNEGSKA (reference sequence). The CDR3 is made up of 16 amino acids. The chain's CDR3 is CSPGDLWEIANYGYTF. Written as DNA, the CDR3 is TGCAGCCCTGGGGACCTATGGGAAATAGCTAACTATGGCTACACCTTC.

The chain joins TRBV4-1 to TRBJ2-3; a possible D gene is TRBD2 (6 bases). Germline CDR1 reads MGHRA; CDR2 reads YSYEKL. The CDR3 is 15 residues long. V gave up 3 bases and J gave up 1 base, with 11 bases separating them. The CDR3 region is CASSHVGGRTDTQYF. CDR3 coding DNA: TGCGCCAGCAGCCACGTGGGGGGACGCACAGATACGCAGTATTTT.

This clonotype has more than one count but fewer than ten. The genes are TRBV6-1 and TRBJ1-2; possibly TRBD1 for D (6 bases). Looked up from germline, CDR1 is MNHNS and CDR2 is SASEGT. This CDR3 is 13 amino acids long. The V and J ends lost 2 bases and 9 bases respectively, with 13 bases between them. CDR3 nucleotide sequence: TGTGCCAGCAGTGAATCCACAGGGAAGAGCTACACCTTC. It yields the protein CASSESTGKSYTF.

The chain has TRBV10-3 and TRBJ1-2, with 7 nucleotides matching TRBD1. Germline V gene lookup returns CDR1 ENHRY and CDR2 SYGVKD. The CDR3 covers 18 residues. Trimming removed 2 bases from V and 5 bases from J; junction bases left unmatched: 17. The chain's CDR3 is CAISEVLFAGQKDYGYTF. CDR3 coding DNA: TGTGCCATCAGTGAGGTCCTGTTTGCGGGACAGAAAGATTATGGCTACACCTTC.

This clonotype appeared a few times. The chain employs TRBV30 and TRBJ2-3, with a weak D call TRBD2 (5 bases). Trimming left V 2 bases short and J 1 base short, with 7 bases between. The CDR3 contains 13 residues. Germline V CDR1 and CDR2: GTSNPN, SVGIG (reference sequence). CDR3 coding DNA: TGTGCCTGGAGTAACGGGGGCACAGATACGCAGTATTTT. Protein sequence: CAWSNGGTDTQYF.